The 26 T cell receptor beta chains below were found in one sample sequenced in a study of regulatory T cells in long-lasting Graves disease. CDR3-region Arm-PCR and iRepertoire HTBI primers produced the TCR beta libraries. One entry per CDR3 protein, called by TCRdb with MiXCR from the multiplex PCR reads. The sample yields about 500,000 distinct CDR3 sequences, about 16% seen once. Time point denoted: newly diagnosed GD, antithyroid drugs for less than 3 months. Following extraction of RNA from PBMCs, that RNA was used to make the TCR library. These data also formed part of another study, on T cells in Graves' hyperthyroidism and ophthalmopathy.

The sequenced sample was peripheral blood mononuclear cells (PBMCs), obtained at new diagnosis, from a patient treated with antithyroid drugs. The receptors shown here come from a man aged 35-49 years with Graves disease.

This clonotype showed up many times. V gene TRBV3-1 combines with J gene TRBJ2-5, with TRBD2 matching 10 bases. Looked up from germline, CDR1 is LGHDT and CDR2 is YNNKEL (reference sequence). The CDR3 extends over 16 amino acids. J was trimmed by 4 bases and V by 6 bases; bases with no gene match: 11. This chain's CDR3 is CASRGGLAEGGETQYF. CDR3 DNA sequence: TGTGCCAGCAGGGGAGGACTAGCGGAAGGAGGAGAGACCCAGTACTTC.

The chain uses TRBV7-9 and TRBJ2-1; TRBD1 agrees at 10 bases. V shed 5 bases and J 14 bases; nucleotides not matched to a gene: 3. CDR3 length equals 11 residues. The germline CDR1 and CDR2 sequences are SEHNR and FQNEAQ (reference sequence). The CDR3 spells CASSQGTGEFF. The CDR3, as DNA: TGTGCCAGCAGCCAAGGGACAGGGGAGTTCTTC.

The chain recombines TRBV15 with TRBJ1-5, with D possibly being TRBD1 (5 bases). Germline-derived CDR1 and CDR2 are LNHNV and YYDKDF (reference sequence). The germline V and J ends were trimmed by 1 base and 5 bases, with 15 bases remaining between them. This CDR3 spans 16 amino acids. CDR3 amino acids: CATSRGVQVADQPQHF. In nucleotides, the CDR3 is TGTGCCACCAGCAGAGGGGTACAGGTTGCCGATCAGCCCCAGCATTTT.

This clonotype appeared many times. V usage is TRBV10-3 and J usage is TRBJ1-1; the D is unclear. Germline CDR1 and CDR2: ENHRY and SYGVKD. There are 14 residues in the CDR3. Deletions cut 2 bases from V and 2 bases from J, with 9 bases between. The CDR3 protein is CAISEPNTNTEAFF. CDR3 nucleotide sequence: TGTGCCATCAGTGAGCCGAACACTAACACTGAAGCTTTCTTT.

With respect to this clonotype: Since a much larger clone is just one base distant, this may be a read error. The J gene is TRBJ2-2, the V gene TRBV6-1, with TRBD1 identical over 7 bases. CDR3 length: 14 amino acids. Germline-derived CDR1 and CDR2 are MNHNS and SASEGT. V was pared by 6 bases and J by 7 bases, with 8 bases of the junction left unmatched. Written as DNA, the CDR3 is TGTGCCAGCAGCATAGGGGGCTACGTCGGGGAGCTGTTTTTT. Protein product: CASSIGGYVGELFF.

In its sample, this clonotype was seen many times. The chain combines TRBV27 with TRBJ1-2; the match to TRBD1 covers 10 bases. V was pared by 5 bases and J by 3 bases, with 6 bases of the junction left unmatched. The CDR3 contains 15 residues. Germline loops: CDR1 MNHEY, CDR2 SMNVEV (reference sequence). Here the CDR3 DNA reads TGTGCCAGCAGTCCCGCCGGGACAGGGGACTATGGCTACACCTTC. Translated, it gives CASSPAGTGDYGYTF.

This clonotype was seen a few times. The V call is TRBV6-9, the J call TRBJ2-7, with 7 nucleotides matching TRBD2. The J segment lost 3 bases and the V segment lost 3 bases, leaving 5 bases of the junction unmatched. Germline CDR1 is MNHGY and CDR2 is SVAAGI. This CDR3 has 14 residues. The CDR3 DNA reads TGTGCCAGCAGTTACGGGCGGGAGCACTACGAGCAGTACTTC. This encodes CASSYGREHYEQYF.

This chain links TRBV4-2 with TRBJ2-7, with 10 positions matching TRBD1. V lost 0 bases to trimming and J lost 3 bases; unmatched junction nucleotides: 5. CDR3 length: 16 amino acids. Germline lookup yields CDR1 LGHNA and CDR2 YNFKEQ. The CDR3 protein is CASSQDIGQGDYEQYF. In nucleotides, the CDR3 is TGTGCCAGCAGCCAAGATATCGGACAGGGGGACTACGAGCAGTACTTC.

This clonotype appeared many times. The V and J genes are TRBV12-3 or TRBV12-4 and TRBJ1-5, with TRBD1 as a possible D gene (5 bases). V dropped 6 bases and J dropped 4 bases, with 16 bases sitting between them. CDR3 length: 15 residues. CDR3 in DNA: TGTGCCAGCAGCCCTCAATGGGGCTCAAATCAGCCCCAGCATTTT. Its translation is CASSPQWGSNQPQHF.

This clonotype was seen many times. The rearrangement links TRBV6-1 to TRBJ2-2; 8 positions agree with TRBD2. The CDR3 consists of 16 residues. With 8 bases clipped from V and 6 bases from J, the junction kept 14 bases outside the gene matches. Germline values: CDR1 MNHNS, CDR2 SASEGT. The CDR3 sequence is CASGISSGSVSGELFF. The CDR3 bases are TGTGCCAGCGGAATATCGAGCGGGAGTGTATCCGGGGAGCTGTTTTTT.

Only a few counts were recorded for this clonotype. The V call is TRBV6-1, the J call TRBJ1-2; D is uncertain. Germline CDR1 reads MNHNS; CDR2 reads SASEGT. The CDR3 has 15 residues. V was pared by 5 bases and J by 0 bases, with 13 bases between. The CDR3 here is CASSPRAYANYGYTF. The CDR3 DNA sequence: TGTGCCAGCAGTCCCCGGGCCTATGCTAACTATGGCTACACCTTC.

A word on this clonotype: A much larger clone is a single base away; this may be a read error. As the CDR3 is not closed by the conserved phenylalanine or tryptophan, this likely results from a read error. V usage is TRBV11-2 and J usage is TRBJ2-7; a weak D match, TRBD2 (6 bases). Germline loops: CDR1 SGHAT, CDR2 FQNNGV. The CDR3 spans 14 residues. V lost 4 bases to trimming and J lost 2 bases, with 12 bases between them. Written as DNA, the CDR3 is TGTGCCAGCAGCTCTCTAGCGAGAGCCTACGAGCAGTACTAC. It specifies CASSSLARAYEQYY.

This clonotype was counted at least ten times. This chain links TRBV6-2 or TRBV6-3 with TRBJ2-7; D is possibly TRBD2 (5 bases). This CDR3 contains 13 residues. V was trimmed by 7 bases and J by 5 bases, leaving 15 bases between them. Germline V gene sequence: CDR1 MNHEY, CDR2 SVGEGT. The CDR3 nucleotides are TGTGCCAGCAATCTCGGGATGGTCGACGAGCAGTACTTC. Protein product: CASNLGMVDEQYF.

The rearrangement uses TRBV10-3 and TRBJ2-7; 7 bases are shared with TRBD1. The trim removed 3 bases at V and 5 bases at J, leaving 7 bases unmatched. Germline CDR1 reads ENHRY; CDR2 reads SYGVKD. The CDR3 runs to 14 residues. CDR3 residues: CAISDRGQVNEQYF. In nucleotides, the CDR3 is TGTGCCATCAGTGACAGAGGACAGGTTAACGAGCAGTACTTC.

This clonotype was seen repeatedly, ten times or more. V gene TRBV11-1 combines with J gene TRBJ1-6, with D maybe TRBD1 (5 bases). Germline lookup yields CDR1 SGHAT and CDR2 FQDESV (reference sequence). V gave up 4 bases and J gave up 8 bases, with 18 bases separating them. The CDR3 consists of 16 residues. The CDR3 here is CASSSGAGTDDSPLHF. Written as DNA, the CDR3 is TGTGCCAGCAGCTCCGGCGCCGGGACGGACGATTCACCCCTCCACTTT.

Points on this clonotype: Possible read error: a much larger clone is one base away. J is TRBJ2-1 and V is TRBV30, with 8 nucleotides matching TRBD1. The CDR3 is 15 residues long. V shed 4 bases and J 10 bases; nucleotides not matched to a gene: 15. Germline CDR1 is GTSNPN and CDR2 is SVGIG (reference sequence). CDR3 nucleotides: TGTGCCTGGACCTTATACAGGGGGGCTACCTACGAGCAGTTCTTC. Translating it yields CAWTLYRGATYEQFF.

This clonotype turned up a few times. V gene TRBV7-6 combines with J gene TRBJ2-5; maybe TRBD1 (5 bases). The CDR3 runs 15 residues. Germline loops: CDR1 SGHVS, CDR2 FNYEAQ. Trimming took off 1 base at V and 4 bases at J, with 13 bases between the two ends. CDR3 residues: CASSLDLRERETQYF. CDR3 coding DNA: TGTGCCAGCAGCTTAGACCTCAGGGAAAGAGAGACCCAGTACTTC.

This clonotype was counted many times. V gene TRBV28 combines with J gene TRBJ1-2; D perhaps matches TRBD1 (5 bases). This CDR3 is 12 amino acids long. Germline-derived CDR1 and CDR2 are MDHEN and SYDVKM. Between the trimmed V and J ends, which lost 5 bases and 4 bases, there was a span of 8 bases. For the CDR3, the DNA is TGTGCCAGCAGTGGGGCGGTCTATGGCTACACCTTC. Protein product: CASSGAVYGYTF.

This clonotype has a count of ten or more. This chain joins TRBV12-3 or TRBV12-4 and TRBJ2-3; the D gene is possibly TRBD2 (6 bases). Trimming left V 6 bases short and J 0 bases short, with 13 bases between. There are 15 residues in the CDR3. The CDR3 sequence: CASSRAGRSTDTQYF. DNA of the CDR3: TGTGCCAGCAGCCGCGCGGGACGGAGCACAGATACGCAGTATTTT.

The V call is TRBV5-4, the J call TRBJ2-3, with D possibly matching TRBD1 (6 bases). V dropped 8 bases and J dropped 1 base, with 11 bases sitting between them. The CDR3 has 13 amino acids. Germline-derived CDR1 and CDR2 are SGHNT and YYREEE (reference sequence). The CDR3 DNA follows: TGTGCCAGTGCCAGGGGAGGCACAGATACGCAGTATTTT. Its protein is CASARGGTDTQYF. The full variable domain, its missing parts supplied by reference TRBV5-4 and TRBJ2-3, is ETGVTQSPTHLIKTRGQQVTLRCSSQSGHNTVSWYQQALGQGPQFIFQYYREEENGRGNFPPRFSGLQFPNYSSELNVNALELDDSALYLCASARGGTDTQYFGPGTRLTVL.

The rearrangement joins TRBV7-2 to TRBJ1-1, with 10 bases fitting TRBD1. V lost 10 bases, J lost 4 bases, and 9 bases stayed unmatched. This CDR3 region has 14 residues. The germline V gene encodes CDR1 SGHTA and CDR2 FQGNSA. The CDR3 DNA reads TGTGCCATCTTCCTCGGGACAGGGGCCACTGAAGCTTTCTTT. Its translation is CAIFLGTGATEAFF.

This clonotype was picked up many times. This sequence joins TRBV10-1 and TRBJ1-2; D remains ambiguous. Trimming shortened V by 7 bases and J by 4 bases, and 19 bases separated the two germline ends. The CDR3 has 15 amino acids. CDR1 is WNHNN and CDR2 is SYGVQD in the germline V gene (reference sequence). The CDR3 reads CASIRKGATSYGYTF. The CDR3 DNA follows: TGCGCCAGCATCCGAAAAGGAGCTACTTCCTATGGCTACACCTTC.

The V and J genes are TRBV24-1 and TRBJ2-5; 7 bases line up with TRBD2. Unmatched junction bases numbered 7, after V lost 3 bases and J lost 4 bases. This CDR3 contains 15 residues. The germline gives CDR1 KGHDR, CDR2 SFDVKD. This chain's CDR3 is CATSDPGEGRETQYF. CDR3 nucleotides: TGTGCCACCAGTGATCCTGGGGAGGGTCGAGAGACCCAGTACTTC.

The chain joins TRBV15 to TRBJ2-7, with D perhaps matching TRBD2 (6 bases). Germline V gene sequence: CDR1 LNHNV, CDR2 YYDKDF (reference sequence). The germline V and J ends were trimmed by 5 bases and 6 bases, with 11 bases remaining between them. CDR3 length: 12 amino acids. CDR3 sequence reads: CATSARGGEQYF. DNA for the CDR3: TGTGCCACCAGCGCCCGGGGAGGCGAGCAGTACTTC.

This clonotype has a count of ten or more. This chain's CDR3 is CASSLKSYEQYF. The CDR3 DNA reads TGTGCCAGCAGCTTAAAGTCCTACGAGCAGTACTTC. The rearrangement links TRBV7-2 to TRBJ2-7; the D is unclear. The V gene's germline CDR1 is SGHTA and CDR2 FQGNSA. The CDR3 covers 12 residues. The ends were cut back, 2 bases at V and 1 base at J, with 3 bases in the middle. The full variable domain, rest sourced from reference TRBV7-2 and TRBJ2-7, is GAGVSQSPSNKVTEKGKDVELRCDPISGHTALYWYRQSLGQGLEFLIYFQGNSAPDKSGLPSDRFSAERTGGSVSTLTIQRTQQEDSAVYLCASSLKSYEQYFGPGTRLTVT.

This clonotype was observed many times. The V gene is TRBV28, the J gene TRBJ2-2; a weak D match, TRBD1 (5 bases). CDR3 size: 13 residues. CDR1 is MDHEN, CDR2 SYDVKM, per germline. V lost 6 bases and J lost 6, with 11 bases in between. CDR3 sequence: CASRQVGSGELFF. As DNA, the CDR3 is TGTGCCAGCAGACAGGTTGGGTCCGGGGAGCTGTTTTTT.